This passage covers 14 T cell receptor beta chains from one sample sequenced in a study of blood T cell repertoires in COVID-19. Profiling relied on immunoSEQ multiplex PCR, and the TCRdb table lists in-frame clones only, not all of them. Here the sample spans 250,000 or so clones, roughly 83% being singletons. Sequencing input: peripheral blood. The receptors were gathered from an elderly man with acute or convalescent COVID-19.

The CDR3 reads CASRKRGQGTDTQYF. DNA for the CDR3: TGTGCCAGTAGGAAACGTGGACAGGGAACAGATACGCAGTATTTT. The V call is TRBV19, the J call TRBJ2-3, with 8 bases lining up with TRBD1. CDR1 is LNHDA, CDR2 SQIVND, per germline (reference sequence). V dropped 6 bases and J dropped 3; count of bases not matched to a gene: 8. CDR3 length: 15 amino acids.

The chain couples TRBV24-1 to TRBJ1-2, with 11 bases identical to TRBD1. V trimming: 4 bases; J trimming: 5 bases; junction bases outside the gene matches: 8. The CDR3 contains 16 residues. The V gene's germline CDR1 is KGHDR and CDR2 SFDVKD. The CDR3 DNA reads TGTGCCACCAGTGACCTGGGACAGGGGGGAATTTATGGCTACACCTTC. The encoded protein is CATSDLGQGGIYGYTF.

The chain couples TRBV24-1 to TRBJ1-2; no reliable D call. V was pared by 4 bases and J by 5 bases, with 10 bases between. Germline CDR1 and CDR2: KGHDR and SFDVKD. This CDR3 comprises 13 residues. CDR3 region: CATSDRTLYGYTF. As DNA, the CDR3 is TGTGCCACCAGTGACAGGACTTTATATGGCTACACCTTC.

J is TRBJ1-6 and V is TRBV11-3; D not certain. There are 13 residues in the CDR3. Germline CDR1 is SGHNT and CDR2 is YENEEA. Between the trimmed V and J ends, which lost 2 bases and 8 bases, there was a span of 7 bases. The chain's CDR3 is CASSLNMDSPLHF. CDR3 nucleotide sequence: TGTGCCAGCAGCTTAAACATGGATTCACCCCTCCACTTT.

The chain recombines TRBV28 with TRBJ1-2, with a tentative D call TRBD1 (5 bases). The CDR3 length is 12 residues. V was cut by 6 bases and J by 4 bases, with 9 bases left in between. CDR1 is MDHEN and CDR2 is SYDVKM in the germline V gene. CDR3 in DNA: TGTGCCAGCAGGAAGGGGCCCTATGGCTACACCTTC. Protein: CASRKGPYGYTF.

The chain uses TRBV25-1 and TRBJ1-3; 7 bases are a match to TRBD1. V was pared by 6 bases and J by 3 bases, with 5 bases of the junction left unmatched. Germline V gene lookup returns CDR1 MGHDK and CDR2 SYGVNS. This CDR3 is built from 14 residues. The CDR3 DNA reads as TGTGCCAGCAGCAGACAGGGTGGTGGAAACACCATATATTTT. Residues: CASSRQGGGNTIYF.

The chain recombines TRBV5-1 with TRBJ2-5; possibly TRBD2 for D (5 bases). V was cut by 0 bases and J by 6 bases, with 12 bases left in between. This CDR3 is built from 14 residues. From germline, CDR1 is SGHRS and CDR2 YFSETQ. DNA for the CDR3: TGCGCCAGCAGCTTGGGATGGACGGGGAAGACCCAGTACTTC. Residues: CASSLGWTGKTQYF. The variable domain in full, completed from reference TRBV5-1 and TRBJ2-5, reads KAGVTQTPRYLIKTRGQQVTLSCSPISGHRSVSWYQQTPGQGLQFLFEYFSETQRNKGNFPGRFSGRQFSNSRSEMNVSTLELGDSALYLCASSLGWTGKTQYFGPGTRLLVL.

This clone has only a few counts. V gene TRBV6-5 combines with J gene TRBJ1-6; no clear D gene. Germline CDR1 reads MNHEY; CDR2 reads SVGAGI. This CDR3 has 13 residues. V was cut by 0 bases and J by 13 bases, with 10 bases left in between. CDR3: CASSYSTGFPLHF. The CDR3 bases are TGTGCCAGCAGTTACTCGACTGGCTTCCCCCTCCACTTT.

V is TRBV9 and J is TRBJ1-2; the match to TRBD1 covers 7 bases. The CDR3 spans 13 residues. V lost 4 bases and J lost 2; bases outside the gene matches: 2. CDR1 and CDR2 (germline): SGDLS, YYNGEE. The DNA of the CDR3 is TGTGCCAGCAGCCCGGACAGGAACTATGGCTACACCTTC. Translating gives CASSPDRNYGYTF.

The chain's CDR3 is CASRRQGPNEKLFF. The CDR3 bases are TGTGCCAGCAGGCGACAGGGGCCTAATGAAAAACTGTTTTTT. This chain connects TRBV6-5 to TRBJ1-4, with TRBD1 matching over 8 bases. This CDR3 contains 14 residues. Per the germline V gene, CDR1 is MNHEY and CDR2 is SVGAGI. V lost 6 bases to trimming and J lost 3 bases; unmatched junction nucleotides: 3.

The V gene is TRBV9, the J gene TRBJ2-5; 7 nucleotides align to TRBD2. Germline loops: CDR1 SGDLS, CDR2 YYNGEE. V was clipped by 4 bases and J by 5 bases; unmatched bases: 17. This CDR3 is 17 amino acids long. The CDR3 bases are TGTGCCAGCAGCCCGGGGGTGCTAGCGGCCTCAAGGGAGACCCAGTACTTC. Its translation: CASSPGVLAASRETQYF.

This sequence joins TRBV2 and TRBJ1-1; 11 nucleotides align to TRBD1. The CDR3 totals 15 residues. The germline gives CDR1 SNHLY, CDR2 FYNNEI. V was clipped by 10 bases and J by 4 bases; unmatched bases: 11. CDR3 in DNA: TGTGCCAACACCGGGACAGGGGGGGGCGGCACTGAAGCTTTCTTT. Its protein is CANTGTGGGGTEAFF.

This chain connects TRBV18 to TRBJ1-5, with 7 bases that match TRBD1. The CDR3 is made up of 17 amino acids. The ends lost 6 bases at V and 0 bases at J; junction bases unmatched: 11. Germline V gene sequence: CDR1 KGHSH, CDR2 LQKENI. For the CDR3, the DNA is TGTGCCAGCTCCGACGGACAGGCACTCCCTAGCAATCAGCCCCAGCATTTT. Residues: CASSDGQALPSNQPQHF.

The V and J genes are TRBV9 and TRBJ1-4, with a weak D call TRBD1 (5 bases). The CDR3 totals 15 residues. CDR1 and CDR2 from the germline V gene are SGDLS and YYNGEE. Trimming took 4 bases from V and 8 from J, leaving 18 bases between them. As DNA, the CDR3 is TGTGCCAGCAGCCCCGGACATACCCAAAGGGAAAAACTGTTTTTT. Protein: CASSPGHTQREKLFF.